The 20 T cell receptor beta chains below all came from one sample that was sequenced in a study of shared clonotypes between healthy human individuals. Data came from immunoSEQ multiplex PCR; TCRdb stores just in-frame clones and leaves some out. The sample carries 2 million to 3 million clones, 80% to 95% recorded once. Sequences were obtained from naive CD4+ T cells from PBMCs. Noted subset: CD45RA+ positively selected. The receptors stem from a man between 18 and 35 years old in good health. Some clones in this sample may be carry-over from other donors' samples.

The genes are TRBV11-3 and TRBJ2-2, with D possibly being TRBD2 (6 bases). V was clipped by 5 bases and J by 13 bases, with 14 bases between them. Germline CDR1 SGHNT, CDR2 YENEEA. The CDR3 contains 12 residues. CDR3 residues: CASSPTAGRLFF. Here the CDR3 DNA reads TGTGCCAGCAGCCCCACGGCGGGGAGGCTGTTTTTT.

The chain carries TRBV25-1 and TRBJ2-3; the D is unclear. The CDR3 has 12 amino acids. Germline assignment: CDR1 MGHDK and CDR2 SYGVNS. Trimming shortened V by 6 bases and J by 4 bases, and 8 bases separated the two germline ends. This CDR3 reads CASSLTADTQYF. CDR3 nucleotide sequence: TGTGCCAGCAGCCTAACGGCAGATACGCAGTATTTT. Together with reference TRBV25-1 and TRBJ2-3, the CDR3 gives the full variable domain: EADIYQTPRYLVIGTGKKITLECSQTMGHDKMYWYQQDPGMELHLIHYSYGVNSTEKGDLSSESTVSRIRTEHFPLTLESARPSHTSQYLCASSLTADTQYFGPGTRLTVL.

The table lists this clone with a count of one. The rearrangement links TRBV28 to TRBJ2-3, with D tentatively TRBD2 (6 bases). This CDR3 is built from 14 residues. Germline CDR1 MDHEN, CDR2 SYDVKM. Trimming removed 7 bases at V and 0 bases at J, with 11 bases between. The CDR3 is CASTSGGSTDTQYF. The CDR3 bases are TGTGCCAGCACATCCGGGGGTAGCACAGATACGCAGTATTTT.

Concerning this clone itself: Additional DNA sequences in this sample encode the identical CDR3. The chain joins TRBV20-1 to TRBJ1-1; unclear D gene. The germline V gene encodes CDR1 DFQATT and CDR2 SNEGSKA (reference sequence). The CDR3 length is 10 residues. V gave up 6 bases and J gave up 6 bases, with 8 bases separating them. The CDR3 nucleotides are TGCAGTGCCCCAGTAGCTGAAGCTTTCTTT. This translates into CSAPVAEAFF.

The rearrangement uses TRBV28 and TRBJ2-1; tentatively, D is TRBD1 (6 bases). The germline V gene has CDR1 MDHEN and CDR2 SYDVKM. V lost 8 bases, J lost 0 bases, and 11 bases lay in between. The CDR3 length is 14 residues. The CDR3 sequence: CASSTGYSYNEQFF. CDR3 coding DNA: TGTGCCAGCTCCACAGGGTACTCCTACAATGAGCAGTTCTTC.

The V call is TRBV18, the J call TRBJ2-3; no definite D call. This CDR3 region has 16 residues. Trimming cost V 3 bases and J 6 bases, with 19 bases left between them. The germline V gene encodes CDR1 KGHSH and CDR2 LQKENI. The CDR3 here is CASSPLGASVVDTQYF. Here the CDR3 DNA reads TGTGCCAGCTCACCCCTGGGTGCCTCGGTCGTGGATACGCAGTATTTT.

This chain connects TRBV6-5 to TRBJ2-5, with 9 bases fitting TRBD1. The DNA end lines up better with TRBJ2-7; the J call may be wrong. From germline, CDR1 is MNHEY and CDR2 SVGAGI. This CDR3 contains 15 residues. The CDR3 loop reads CASSYLDRGPYEQYF. CDR3 bases: TGTGCCAGCAGTTACCTGGACAGGGGACCCTACGAGCAGTACTTC.

As for this clone: Different DNA sequences within this sample yield the same CDR3. This sequence joins TRBV7-3 and TRBJ1-1, with D uncertain. The germline V gene encodes CDR1 SGHTA and CDR2 FQGTGA. Trimming took 2 bases from V and 6 from J, leaving 19 bases between them. This CDR3 has 16 residues. The chain's CDR3 is CASSLGFRSTSAEAFF. CDR3 DNA: TGTGCCAGCAGCTTAGGGTTTCGATCTACGAGTGCTGAAGCTTTCTTT.

The rearrangement uses TRBV2 and TRBJ2-5; weak D call: TRBD1 (6 bases). Trimming cost V 3 bases and J 4 bases, with 12 bases left between them. Germline CDR1 is SNHLY and CDR2 is FYNNEI. The CDR3 extends over 14 amino acids. The chain's CDR3 is CASSENRVGETQYF. CDR3 bases: TGTGCCAGCAGTGAGAACAGGGTAGGAGAGACCCAGTACTTC.

The J gene is TRBJ2-5, the V gene TRBV7-9; 7 nucleotides align to TRBD1. Germline CDR1 reads SEHNR; CDR2 reads FQNEAQ (reference sequence). CDR3 length: 14 residues. J gave up 4 bases and V 4 bases, and 6 bases lay outside the gene matches. The CDR3 DNA reads as TGTGCCAGCAGCTCTTACAGGGGTTTAGAGACCCAGTACTTC. Encoded protein: CASSSYRGLETQYF.

The rearrangement links TRBV6-1 to TRBJ1-2, with D tentatively TRBD1 (6 bases). Germline CDR1 and CDR2: MNHNS and SASEGT. The CDR3 sequence is 15 residues long. Trimming removed 1 base at V and 6 bases at J, with 15 bases between. The CDR3 coding sequence is TGTGCCAGCAGTGAAGTTAAGGGGGGTGGTGATGGCTACACCTTC. This sequence encodes CASSEVKGGGDGYTF.

The CDR3 spells CASSLGSGRGNNEQFF. CDR3 DNA: TGTGCCAGCAGCTTAGGCAGCGGGAGGGGGAACAATGAGCAGTTCTTC. The chain uses TRBV7-2 and TRBJ2-1, with TRBD2 identical over 10 bases. V trimming: 1 base; J trimming: 5 bases; junction bases outside the gene matches: 5. The germline V gene encodes CDR1 SGHTA and CDR2 FQGNSA. The CDR3 covers 16 residues.

The rearrangement joins TRBV7-9 to TRBJ2-7, with TRBD1 matching 7 bases. Per the germline V gene, CDR1 is SEHNR and CDR2 is FQNEAQ (reference sequence). V shed 5 bases, J shed 2 bases, and the junction held 6 bases outside the gene matches. This CDR3 region has 14 residues. Written as DNA, the CDR3 is TGTGCCAGCAGCCCAACTGACAGGGCCTACGAGCAGTACTTC. Protein sequence: CASSPTDRAYEQYF.

The genes are TRBV18 and TRBJ1-4, with D perhaps TRBD1 (5 bases). Trimming cost V 6 bases and J 8 bases, with 13 bases left between them. Looked up from germline, CDR1 is KGHSH and CDR2 is LQKENI. The CDR3 covers 13 residues. In DNA form, the CDR3 reads TGTGCCAGCTCTCTCACCGGACAAGAAAAACTGTTTTTT. This translates into CASSLTGQEKLFF.

The J gene is TRBJ2-7, the V gene TRBV2; D remains ambiguous. This CDR3 region has 15 residues. Trimming cost V 7 bases and J 6 bases, with 22 bases left between them. Germline CDR1 SNHLY, CDR2 FYNNEI. In DNA form, the CDR3 reads TGTGCCAGCAAACAACTCCTCTTCGGTGGTCCCGAGCAGTACTTC. This gives the protein CASKQLLFGGPEQYF.

As concerns this clone: The sample holds other DNA sequences that translate to the same CDR3. The J gene is TRBJ2-3, the V gene TRBV10-3, with D possibly being TRBD1 (5 bases). The V gene lost 6 bases and the J gene lost 2 bases, with 9 bases spanning the gap. The CDR3 spans 13 residues. Germline CDR1 ENHRY, CDR2 SYGVKD. The CDR3 DNA reads as TGTGCCATCAGCGAAGGGGCCACAGATACGCAGTATTTT. It is translated as CAISEGATDTQYF.

The J gene is TRBJ2-7, the V gene TRBV6-5; D call uncertain. This CDR3 contains 15 residues. Trimming left V 0 bases short and J 2 bases short, with 11 bases between. Looked up from germline, CDR1 is MNHEY and CDR2 is SVGAGI. CDR3 sequence: CASSYSTQVAYEQYF. CDR3 nucleotide sequence: TGTGCCAGCAGTTACTCGACCCAGGTCGCCTACGAGCAGTACTTC.

This chain connects TRBV6-1 to TRBJ1-5, with D possibly TRBD1 on 5 matching bases. Trimming stripped 1 base from V and 4 bases from J, with 17 bases between. Germline lookup yields CDR1 MNHNS and CDR2 SASEGT. This CDR3 has 17 amino acids. The CDR3 sequence: CASSEGRGAEDNQPQHF. CDR3 sequence (DNA): TGTGCCAGCAGTGAAGGTCGGGGCGCAGAGGATAATCAGCCCCAGCATTTT.

The chain combines TRBV7-3 with TRBJ1-2, with 12 bases matching TRBD1. V dropped 5 bases and J dropped 4; count of bases not matched to a gene: 5. Per the germline V gene, CDR1 is SGHTA and CDR2 is FQGTGA. This CDR3 comprises 15 residues. The CDR3 loop is CASSTGQGAVYGYTF. The CDR3 DNA reads as TGTGCCAGCAGCACGGGACAGGGGGCGGTCTATGGCTACACCTTC.

The CDR3 DNA follows: TGCGCCAGCAGCTCTCCGGATTTAGCCAAAAACATTCAGTACTTC. Its translation is CASSSPDLAKNIQYF. The V gene is TRBV5-1, the J gene TRBJ2-4; D is uncertain. The CDR3 runs to 15 residues. Germline lookup yields CDR1 SGHRS and CDR2 YFSETQ. Trimming shortened V by 3 bases and J by 0 bases, and 10 bases separated the two germline ends. Variable domain in full (rest from reference TRBV5-1 and TRBJ2-4): KAGVTQTPRYLIKTRGQQVTLSCSPISGHRSVSWYQQTPGQGLQFLFEYFSETQRNKGNFPGRFSGRQFSNSRSEMNVSTLELGDSALYLCASSSPDLAKNIQYFGAGTRLSVL.